This TCR beta chain appears in the sequencing data of a study of identical twins. The CDR3 totals 11 residues. V lost 2 bases to trimming and J lost 7 bases, with 6 bases between them. Germline lookup yields CDR1 MNHEY and CDR2 SVGAGI. A universal primer site came from template switching; cDNA carried unique molecular identifiers. TCRdb reanalysed the 5' RACE reads using MiXCR and keeps one entry per CDR3 protein. The data hold 200,000 or so distinct CDR3 sequences, with more than 6.5% observed a single time. All of the donors were Caucasians in good health. Regarding the study as a whole: Memory repertoires showed no such pattern, whereas abundant cord blood beta clonotypes carried fewer insertions.

Notes on this clonotype: Its antigen is unknown.

This same sample was also part of a study on yellow fever vaccine responses in identical twins.

The chain uses TRBV6-5 and TRBJ2-7; D is ambiguous. The source is a young woman in good health. Sequencing was done on a sample of memory (CD45RO+) T cells sorted from blood. The chain's CDR3 is CASSYDREQYF. In DNA, the CDR3 is TGTGCCAGCAGTTACGATAGGGAGCAGTACTTC.